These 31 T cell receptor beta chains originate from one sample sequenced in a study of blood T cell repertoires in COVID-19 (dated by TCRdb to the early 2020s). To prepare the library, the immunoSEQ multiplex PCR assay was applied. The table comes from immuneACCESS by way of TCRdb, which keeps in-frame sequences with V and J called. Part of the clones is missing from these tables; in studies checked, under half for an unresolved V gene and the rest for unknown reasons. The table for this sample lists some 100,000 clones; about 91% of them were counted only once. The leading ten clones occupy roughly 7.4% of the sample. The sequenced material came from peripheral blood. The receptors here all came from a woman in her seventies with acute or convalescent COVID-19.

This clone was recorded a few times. The CDR3 region is CASSRQGYSYEQYF. Written as DNA, the CDR3 is TGTGCCAGCAGCAGGCAGGGGTACTCCTACGAGCAGTACTTC. The genes are TRBV13 and TRBJ2-7; D is perhaps TRBD1 (6 bases). Germline values: CDR1 PRHDT, CDR2 FYEKMQ (reference sequence). Trimming left V 5 bases short and J 0 bases short, with 11 bases between. The CDR3 length is 14 residues.

In DNA form, the CDR3 reads TGTGCCAGCAGCCAAGTGGGACAGGGCGGTTCACCCCTCCACTTT. Translation gives CASSQVGQGGSPLHF. The chain links TRBV3-1 (or the pseudogene TRBV3-2) to TRBJ1-6; TRBD1 aligns across 9 bases. The CDR3 contains 15 residues. Per the germline V gene, CDR1 is LGHDT and CDR2 is YNNKEL (reference sequence). J lost 9 bases, V lost 1 base, and 4 bases had no gene match.

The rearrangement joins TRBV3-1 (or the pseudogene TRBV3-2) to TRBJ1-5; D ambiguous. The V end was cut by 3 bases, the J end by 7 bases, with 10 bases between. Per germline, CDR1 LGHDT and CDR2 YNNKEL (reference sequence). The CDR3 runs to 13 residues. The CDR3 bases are TGTGCCAGCAGCCAGAATCCTAAGCAGCCCCAGCATTTT. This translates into CASSQNPKQPQHF.

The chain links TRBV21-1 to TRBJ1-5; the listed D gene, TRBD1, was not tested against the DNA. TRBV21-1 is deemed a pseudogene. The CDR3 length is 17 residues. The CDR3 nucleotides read TGTGCCAGCAGCAAAGGGTCAGGGATCTATAGCAATCAGCCCCAGCATTTT. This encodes CASSKGSGIYSNQPQHF.

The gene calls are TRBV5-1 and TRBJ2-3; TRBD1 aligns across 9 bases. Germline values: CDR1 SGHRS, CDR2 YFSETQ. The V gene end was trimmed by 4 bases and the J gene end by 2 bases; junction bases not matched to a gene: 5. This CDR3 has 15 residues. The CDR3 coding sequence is TGCGCCAGCAGCATGGGACAGGGAGACACAGATACGCAGTATTTT. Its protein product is CASSMGQGDTDTQYF.

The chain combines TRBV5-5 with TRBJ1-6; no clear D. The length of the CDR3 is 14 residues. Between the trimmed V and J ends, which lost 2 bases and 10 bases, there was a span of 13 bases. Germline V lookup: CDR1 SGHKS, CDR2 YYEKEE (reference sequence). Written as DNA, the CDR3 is TGTGCCAGCAGCTTCGGGGAGGTCGGATCACCCCTCCACTTT. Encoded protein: CASSFGEVGSPLHF. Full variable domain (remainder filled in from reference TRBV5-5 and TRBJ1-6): DAGVTQSPTHLIKTRGQQVTLRCSPISGHKSVSWYQQVLGQGPQFIFQYYEKEERGRGNFPDRFSARQFPNYSSELNVNALLLGDSALYLCASSFGEVGSPLHFGNGTRLTVT.

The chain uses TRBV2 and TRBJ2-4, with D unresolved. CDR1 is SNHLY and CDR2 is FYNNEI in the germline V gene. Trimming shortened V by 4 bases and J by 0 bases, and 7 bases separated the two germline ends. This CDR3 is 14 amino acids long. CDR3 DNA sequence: TGTGCCAGCAGTGTAGCCCTAGCCAAAAACATTCAGTACTTC. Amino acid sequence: CASSVALAKNIQYF.

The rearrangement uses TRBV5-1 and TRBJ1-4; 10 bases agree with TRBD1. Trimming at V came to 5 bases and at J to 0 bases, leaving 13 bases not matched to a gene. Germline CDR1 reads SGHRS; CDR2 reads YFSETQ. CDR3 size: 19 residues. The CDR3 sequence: CASRRGAGTGAATNEKLFF. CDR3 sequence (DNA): TGCGCCAGCAGGAGAGGGGCTGGGACAGGGGCCGCAACTAATGAAAAACTGTTTTTT. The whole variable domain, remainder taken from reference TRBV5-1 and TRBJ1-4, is KAGVTQTPRYLIKTRGQQVTLSCSPISGHRSVSWYQQTPGQGLQFLFEYFSETQRNKGNFPGRFSGRQFSNSRSEMNVSTLELGDSALYLCASRRGAGTGAATNEKLFFGSGTQLSVL.

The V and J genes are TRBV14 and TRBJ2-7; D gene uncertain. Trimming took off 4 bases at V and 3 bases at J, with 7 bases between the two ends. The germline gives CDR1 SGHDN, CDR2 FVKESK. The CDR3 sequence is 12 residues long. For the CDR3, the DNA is TGTGCCAGCAGCCCAACTCTCTACGAGCAGTACTTC. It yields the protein CASSPTLYEQYF.

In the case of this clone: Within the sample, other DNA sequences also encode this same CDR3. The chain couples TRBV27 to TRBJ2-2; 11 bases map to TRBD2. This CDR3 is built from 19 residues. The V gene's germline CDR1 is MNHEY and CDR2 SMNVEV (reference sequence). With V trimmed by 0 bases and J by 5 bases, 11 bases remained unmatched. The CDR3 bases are TGTGCCAGCAGTTTATCGCTAGCGGGGGGCCCAGGGAGTACCGGGGAGCTGTTTTTT. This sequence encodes CASSLSLAGGPGSTGELFF.

CDR3 coding DNA: TGTGCCATCAGTTTCCCTAGCGGGAGTCCAACCTACAATGAGCAGTTCTTC. Translated, it gives CAISFPSGSPTYNEQFF. The J gene is TRBJ2-1, the V gene TRBV10-3; 10 positions match TRBD2. J gave up 2 bases and V 5 bases, and 9 bases lay outside the gene matches. There are 17 residues in the CDR3. Per the germline V gene, CDR1 is ENHRY and CDR2 is SYGVKD.

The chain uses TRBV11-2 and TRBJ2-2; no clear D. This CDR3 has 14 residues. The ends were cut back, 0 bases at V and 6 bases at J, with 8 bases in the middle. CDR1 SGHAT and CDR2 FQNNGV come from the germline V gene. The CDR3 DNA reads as TGTGCCAGCAGCTTAGATCCCGGTTCCGGGGAGCTGTTTTTT. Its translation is CASSLDPGSGELFF.

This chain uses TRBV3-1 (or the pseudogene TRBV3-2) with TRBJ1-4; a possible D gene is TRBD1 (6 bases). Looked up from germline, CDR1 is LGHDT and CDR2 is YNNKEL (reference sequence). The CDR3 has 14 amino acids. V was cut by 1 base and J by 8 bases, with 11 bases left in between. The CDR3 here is CASSQGYRAEKLFF. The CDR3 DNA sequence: TGTGCCAGCAGCCAAGGGTACAGGGCGGAAAAACTGTTTTTT.

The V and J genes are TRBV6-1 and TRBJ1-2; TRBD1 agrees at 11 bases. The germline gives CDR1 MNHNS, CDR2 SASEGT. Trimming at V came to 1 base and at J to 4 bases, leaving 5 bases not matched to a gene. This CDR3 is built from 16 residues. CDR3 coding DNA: TGTGCCAGCAGTGAAGGGGGGACAGGGGGTCGCTATGGCTACACCTTC. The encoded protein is CASSEGGTGGRYGYTF.

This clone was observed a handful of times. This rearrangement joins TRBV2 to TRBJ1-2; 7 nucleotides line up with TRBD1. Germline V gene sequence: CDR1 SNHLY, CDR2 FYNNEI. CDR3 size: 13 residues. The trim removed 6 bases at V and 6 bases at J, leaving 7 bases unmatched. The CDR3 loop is CASSHNRGHGYTF. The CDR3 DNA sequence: TGTGCCAGCAGCCATAACAGGGGTCATGGCTACACCTTC.

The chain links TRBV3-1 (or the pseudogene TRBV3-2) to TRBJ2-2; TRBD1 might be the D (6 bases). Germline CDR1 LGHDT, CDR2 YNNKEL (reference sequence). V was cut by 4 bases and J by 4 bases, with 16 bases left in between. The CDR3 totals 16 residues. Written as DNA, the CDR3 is TGTGCCAGCAGCCCCGATAGGACAGTTCGCACCGGGGAGCTGTTTTTT. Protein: CASSPDRTVRTGELFF.

As DNA, the CDR3 is TGTGCCAGCAGGCAGACAGATACGCAGTATTTT. It is translated as CASRQTDTQYF. V and J are TRBV6-5 and TRBJ2-3; D is uncertain. V shed 6 bases and J shed 3 bases, with 4 bases lying between them. This CDR3 has 11 amino acids. Germline assignment: CDR1 MNHEY and CDR2 SVGAGI.

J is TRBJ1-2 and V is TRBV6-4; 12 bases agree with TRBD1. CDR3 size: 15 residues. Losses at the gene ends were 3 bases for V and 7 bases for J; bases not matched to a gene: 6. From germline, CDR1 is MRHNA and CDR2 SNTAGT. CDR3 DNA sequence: TGTGCCAGCAGTGATCCGGGACAGGGGGCGTTTGGCTACACCTTC. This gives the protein CASSDPGQGAFGYTF.

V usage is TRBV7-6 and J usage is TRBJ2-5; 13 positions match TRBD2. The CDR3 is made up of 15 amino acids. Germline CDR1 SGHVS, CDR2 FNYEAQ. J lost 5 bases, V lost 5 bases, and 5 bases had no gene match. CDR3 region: CASSHGTSGEETQYF. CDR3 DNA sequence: TGTGCCAGCAGCCACGGGACTAGCGGGGAGGAGACCCAGTACTTC.

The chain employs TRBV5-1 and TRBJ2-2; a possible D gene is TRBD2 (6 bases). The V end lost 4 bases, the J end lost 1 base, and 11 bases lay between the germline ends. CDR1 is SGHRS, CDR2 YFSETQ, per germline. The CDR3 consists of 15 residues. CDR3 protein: CASSVGLQNTGELFF. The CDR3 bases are TGCGCCAGCAGCGTGGGACTTCAGAACACCGGGGAGCTGTTTTTT.

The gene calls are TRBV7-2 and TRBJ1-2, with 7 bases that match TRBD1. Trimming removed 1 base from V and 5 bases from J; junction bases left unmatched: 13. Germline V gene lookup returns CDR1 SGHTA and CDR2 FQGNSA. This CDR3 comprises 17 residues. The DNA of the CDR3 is TGTGCCAGCAGCTTAGTATTCTTAGGGGGCGCTCGGTATGGCTACACCTTC. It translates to CASSLVFLGGARYGYTF.

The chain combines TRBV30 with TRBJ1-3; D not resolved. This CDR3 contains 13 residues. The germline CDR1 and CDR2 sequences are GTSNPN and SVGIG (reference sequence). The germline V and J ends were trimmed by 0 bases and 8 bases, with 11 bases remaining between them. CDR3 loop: CAWSVDGVDTIYF. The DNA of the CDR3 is TGTGCCTGGAGTGTAGACGGGGTGGACACCATATATTTT.

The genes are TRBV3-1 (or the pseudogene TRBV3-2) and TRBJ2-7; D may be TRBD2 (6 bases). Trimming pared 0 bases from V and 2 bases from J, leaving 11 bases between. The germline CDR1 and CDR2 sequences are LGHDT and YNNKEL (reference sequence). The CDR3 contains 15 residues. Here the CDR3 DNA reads TGTGCCAGCAGCCAAGAGGAGGGATCCACCTACGAGCAGTACTTC. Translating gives CASSQEEGSTYEQYF.

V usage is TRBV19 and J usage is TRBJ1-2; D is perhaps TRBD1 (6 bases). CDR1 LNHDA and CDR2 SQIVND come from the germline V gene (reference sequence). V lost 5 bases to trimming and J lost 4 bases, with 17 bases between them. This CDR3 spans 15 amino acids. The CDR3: CASSFRSDRPYGYTF. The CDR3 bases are TGTGCCAGTAGTTTCAGGTCCGACAGGCCCTATGGCTACACCTTC.

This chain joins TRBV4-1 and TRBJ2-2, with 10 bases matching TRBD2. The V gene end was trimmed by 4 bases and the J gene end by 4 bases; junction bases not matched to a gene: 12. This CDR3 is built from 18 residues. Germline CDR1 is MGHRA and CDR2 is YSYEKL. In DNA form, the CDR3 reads TGCGCCAGCAGCCCAGGGGGGCTAGCGGGAGTAGGCACCGGGGAGCTGTTTTTT. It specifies CASSPGGLAGVGTGELFF.

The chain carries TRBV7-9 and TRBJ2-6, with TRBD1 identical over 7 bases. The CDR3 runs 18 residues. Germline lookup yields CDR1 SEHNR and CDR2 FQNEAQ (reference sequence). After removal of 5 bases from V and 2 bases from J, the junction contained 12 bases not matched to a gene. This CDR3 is CASSMIPGQRPGANVLTF. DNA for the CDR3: TGTGCCAGCAGCATGATACCGGGACAGCGTCCTGGGGCCAACGTCCTGACTTTC. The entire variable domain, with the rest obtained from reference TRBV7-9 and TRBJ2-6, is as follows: DTGVSQNPRHKITKRGQNVTFRCDPISEHNRLYWYRQTLGQGPEFLTYFQNEAQLEKSRLLSDRFSAERPKGSFSTLEIQRTEQGDSAMYLCASSMIPGQRPGANVLTFGAGSRLTVL.

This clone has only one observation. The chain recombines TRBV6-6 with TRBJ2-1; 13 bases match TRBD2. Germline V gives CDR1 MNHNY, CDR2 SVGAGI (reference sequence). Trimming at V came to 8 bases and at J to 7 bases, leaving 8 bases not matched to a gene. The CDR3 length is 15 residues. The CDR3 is CASERTSGRVNEQFF. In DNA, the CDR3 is TGTGCCAGCGAACGAACTAGCGGGAGGGTTAATGAGCAGTTCTTC.

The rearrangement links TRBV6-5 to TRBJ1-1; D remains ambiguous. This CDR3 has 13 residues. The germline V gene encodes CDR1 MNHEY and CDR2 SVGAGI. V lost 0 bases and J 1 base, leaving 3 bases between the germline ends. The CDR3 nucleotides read TGTGCCAGCAGTTACTCACAGAACACTGAAGCTTTCTTT. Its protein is CASSYSQNTEAFF.

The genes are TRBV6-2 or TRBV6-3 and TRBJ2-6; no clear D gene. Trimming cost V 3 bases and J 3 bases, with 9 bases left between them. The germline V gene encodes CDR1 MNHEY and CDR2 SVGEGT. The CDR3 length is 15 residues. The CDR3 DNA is TGTGCCAGCAGTTATTCTGGCCATGGGGCCAACGTCCTGACTTTC. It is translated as CASSYSGHGANVLTF.

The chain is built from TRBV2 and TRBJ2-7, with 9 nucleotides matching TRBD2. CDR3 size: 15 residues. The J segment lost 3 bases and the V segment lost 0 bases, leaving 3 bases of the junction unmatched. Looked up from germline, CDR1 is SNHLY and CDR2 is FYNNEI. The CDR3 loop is CASSEAGLADYEQYF. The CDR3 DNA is TGTGCCAGCAGTGAAGCGGGACTAGCTGACTACGAGCAGTACTTC.

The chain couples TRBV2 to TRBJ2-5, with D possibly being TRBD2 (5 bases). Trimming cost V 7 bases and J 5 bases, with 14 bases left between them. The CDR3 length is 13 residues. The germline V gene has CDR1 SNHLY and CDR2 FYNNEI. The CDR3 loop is CASTRTGWETQYF. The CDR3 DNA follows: TGTGCCAGCACTCGGACGGGGTGGGAGACCCAGTACTTC.